This T cell receptor (beta chain) was identified in a study of Graves' ophthalmopathy and Graves' hyperthyroidism. About the research overall: Before any treatment was given, at initial diagnosis, peripheral blood was collected.

General study points: A model of 13 signatures distinguished ophthalmopathy from stable hyperthyroidism at around 90% sensitivity and about 80% specificity.

Pregnant or lactating patients and those with other autoimmune diseases or uncontrolled infections were excluded. TCR beta CDR3 amplification used RNA transcripts. The first-round RT-PCR employed HTBI primers together with the Qiagen OneStep RT-PCR kit. A multiplex PCR was then performed as the second round. TCRdb reanalysed the multiplex PCR reads using MiXCR and keeps one entry per CDR3 protein. The sample includes about 410,000 distinct CDR3 sequences, around 20% of them seen just once. With 7 bases removed from V and 3 bases from J, the gap between germline ends came to 6 bases. CDR1 and CDR2 from the germline V gene are MNHEY and SVGEGT. The CDR3 is 11 residues long. A word on this clonotype: Its antigen is unidentified.

This receptor was obtained from a woman aged 18 to 35 with Graves' ophthalmopathy. This chain uses TRBV6-2 or TRBV6-3 with TRBJ2-5; D is uncertain. Sample: peripheral blood. The CDR3 nucleotides read TGTGCCAGCACTCTGAAAGAGACCCAGTACTTC. It is translated as CASTLKETQYF.